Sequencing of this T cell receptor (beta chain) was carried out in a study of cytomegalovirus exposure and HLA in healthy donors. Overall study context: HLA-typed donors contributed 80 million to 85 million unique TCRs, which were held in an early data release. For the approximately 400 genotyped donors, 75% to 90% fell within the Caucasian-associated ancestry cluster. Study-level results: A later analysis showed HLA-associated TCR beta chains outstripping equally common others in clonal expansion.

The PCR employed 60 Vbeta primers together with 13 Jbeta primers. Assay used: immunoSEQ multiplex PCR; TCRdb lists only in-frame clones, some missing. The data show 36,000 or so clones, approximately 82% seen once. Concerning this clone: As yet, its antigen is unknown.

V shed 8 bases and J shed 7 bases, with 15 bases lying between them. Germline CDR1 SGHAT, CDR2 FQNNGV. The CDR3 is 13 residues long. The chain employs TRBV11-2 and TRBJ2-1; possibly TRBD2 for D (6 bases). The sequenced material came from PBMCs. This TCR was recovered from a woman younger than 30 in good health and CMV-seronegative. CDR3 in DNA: TGTGCCAGCGACCCGCTAGCGCTAAATGAGCAGTTCTTC. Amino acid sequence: CASDPLALNEQFF.